These T cell receptor beta chains were read from a single sample in a study of T cell changes during pregnancy in multiple sclerosis. Sequenced by immunoSEQ multiplex PCR; TCRdb stores in-frame clones only, minus some. This sample has 100,000 to 110,000 clones, with approximately 92% found just once. The source was peripheral blood, collected after pregnancy. The receptor source for this set is a female donor with multiple sclerosis, enrolled in a pregnancy study. CDR3s include the opening cysteine and the closing phenylalanine or tryptophan. D genes are given only for firm matches. Size is omitted from some rows. Given values are once, few, many or a class for expanded clones.

CDR3 length: 12
V gene: TRBV11-2
D gene: NA
clone size: NA
J gene: TRBJ1-1
CDR3 protein: CASSFQNTEAFF
CDR3 DNA: TGTGCCAGCAGCTTCCAGAACACTGAAGCTTTCTTT

CDR3 length: 15
V gene: TRBV5-1
D gene: TRBD2
clone size: NA
J gene: TRBJ2-1
CDR3 protein: CASSSLAEGYNEQFF
CDR3 DNA: TGCGCCAGCAGCTCACTAGCGGAGGGGTACAATGAGCAGTTCTTC

CDR3 length: 14
V gene: TRBV5-1
D gene: TRBD1
clone size: NA
J gene: TRBJ1-6
CDR3 protein: CASSVTGGNSPLHF
CDR3 DNA: TGCGCCAGCAGCGTGACAGGGGGTAATTCACCCCTCCACTTT

CDR3 length: 14
V gene: TRBV30
D gene: NA
clone size: once
J gene: TRBJ2-4
CDR3 protein: CAWSDRAAKNIQYF
CDR3 DNA: TGTGCCTGGAGTGACAGGGCTGCCAAAAACATTCAGTACTTC

CDR3 length: 15
V gene: TRBV13
D gene: NA
clone size: NA
J gene: TRBJ2-5
CDR3 protein: CASSLEQGKPETQYF
CDR3 DNA: TGTGCCAGCAGCTTAGAACAGGGAAAACCAGAGACCCAGTACTTC

CDR3 length: 15
V gene: TRBV7-3
D gene: TRBD2
clone size: NA
J gene: TRBJ2-7
CDR3 protein: CASSLASGGSYEQYF
CDR3 DNA: TGTGCCAGCAGCTTAGCTAGCGGGGGATCCTACGAGCAGTACTTC

CDR3 length: 16
V gene: TRBV4-1
D gene: NA
clone size: few
J gene: TRBJ2-5
CDR3 protein: CASSQGTGSFRETQYF
CDR3 DNA: TGCGCCAGCAGCCAAGGTACAGGGAGTTTTAGGGAGACCCAGTACTTC

CDR3 length: 12
V gene: TRBV7-2
D gene: NA
clone size: NA
J gene: TRBJ1-1
CDR3 protein: CASSFDRSAAFF
CDR3 DNA: TGTGCCAGCAGCTTCGACAGGTCGGCTGCTTTCTTT

CDR3 length: 10
V gene: TRBV20-1
D gene: NA
clone size: NA
J gene: TRBJ1-5
CDR3 protein: CSASSQPQHF
CDR3 DNA: TGCAGTGCTAGTAGCCAGCCCCAGCATTTT

CDR3 length: 16
V gene: TRBV19
D gene: TRBD1
clone size: NA
J gene: TRBJ1-3
CDR3 protein: CASTRDRAFLENTIYF
CDR3 DNA: TGTGCCAGTACCCGGGACAGGGCTTTCTTGGAAAACACCATATATTTT